What follows are 10 T cell receptor beta chains derived from one specimen sequenced in a study of T cells in Graves' hyperthyroidism and ophthalmopathy. TCR beta CDR3 regions were amplified from RNA. In the first-round RT-PCR of the TCR CDR3, the HTBI primer set was used. TCRdb redid the calling of the multiplex PCR reads with MiXCR, one entry per CDR3 protein. Of 200,000 to 250,000 distinct CDR3 sequences in the sample, roughly 15% were seen once. The sequenced material came from blood. The receptors were sampled from a young woman with Graves' ophthalmopathy.

This clonotype appeared many times. V gene TRBV4-2 combines with J gene TRBJ2-7; no reliable D call. The V gene's germline CDR1 is LGHNA and CDR2 YNFKEQ. The CDR3 sequence is 13 residues long. V lost 0 bases, J lost 6 bases, and 9 bases lay in between. CDR3 nucleotides: TGTGCCAGCAGCCAAGATACGCGCGTCGAGCAGTACTTC. It specifies CASSQDTRVEQYF.

This clonotype was picked up many times. The CDR3 sequence: CASSLEHRGPLEAFF. The CDR3, as DNA: TGTGCCAGCAGCTTAGAGCACAGGGGCCCTCTTGAAGCTTTCTTT. This rearrangement joins TRBV7-8 to TRBJ1-1, with 7 bases matching TRBD1. Germline V gene lookup returns CDR1 SGHVS and CDR2 FQNEAQ. The V gene end was trimmed by 1 base and the J gene end by 7 bases; junction bases not matched to a gene: 9. The CDR3 is 15 amino acids.

This clonotype was seen repeatedly, ten times or more. V gene TRBV27 combines with J gene TRBJ2-3, with TRBD2 matching over 12 bases. The junction had 8 bases not matched to a gene; V was cut back by 2 bases and J by 5 bases. This CDR3 contains 17 residues. The V gene's germline CDR1 is MNHEY and CDR2 SMNVEV (reference sequence). For the CDR3, the DNA is TGTGCCAGCAGTTTACTAGCGGGAGGGCCTTTTATAGATACGCAGTATTTT. Translated: CASSLLAGGPFIDTQYF.

In its sample, this clonotype was seen many times. J is TRBJ2-1 and V is TRBV2; 13 positions match TRBD2. V dropped 7 bases and J dropped 9; count of bases not matched to a gene: 9. Germline V gives CDR1 SNHLY, CDR2 FYNNEI. This CDR3 is 15 amino acids long. The CDR3 nucleotides are TGTGCCAGCACTCCACTAGCGGGGGGGACCGGTGAGCAGTTCTTC. This gives the protein CASTPLAGGTGEQFF.

As concerns this clonotype: This clone may be a read error of a much larger clone one base away. V usage is TRBV20-1 and J usage is TRBJ2-5; D is uncertain. Per the germline V gene, CDR1 is DFQATT and CDR2 is SNEGSKA (reference sequence). The V and J ends lost 1 base and 4 bases respectively, with 13 bases between them. The CDR3 consists of 14 residues. The CDR3 nucleotides read TGCAGTGCTAGAGGTTGGACGTACCTAGAGACCCAGTACTTC. Its translation: CSARGWTYLETQYF.

This clonotype turned up a few times. The genes are TRBV19 and TRBJ2-7; 10 bases fit TRBD2. V lost 3 bases, J lost 0 bases, and 2 bases stayed unmatched. The CDR3 spans 15 residues. Per germline, CDR1 LNHDA and CDR2 SQIVND (reference sequence). CDR3: CASSIASGSSYEQYF. In nucleotides, the CDR3 is TGTGCCAGTAGTATTGCTAGCGGGAGCTCCTACGAGCAGTACTTC.

This clonotype showed up just a few times. The V call is TRBV4-1, the J call TRBJ2-5; D is possibly TRBD1 (6 bases). The V gene's germline CDR1 is MGHRA and CDR2 YSYEKL. The CDR3 extends over 16 amino acids. V was cut by 1 base and J by 2 bases, with 14 bases left in between. As DNA, the CDR3 is TGCGCCAGCAGCCAAGGAAAATTGAGGGGGCAAGAGACCCAGTACTTC. Protein sequence: CASSQGKLRGQETQYF.

This clonotype was seen many times. This chain links TRBV7-6 with TRBJ2-7, with 8 bases fitting TRBD1. Germline CDR1 reads SGHVS; CDR2 reads FNYEAQ. The junction had 4 bases not matched to a gene; V was cut back by 5 bases and J by 4 bases. This CDR3 is 13 amino acids long. The CDR3 reads CASSQGQVYEQYF. CDR3 nucleotides: TGTGCCAGCAGCCAGGGACAGGTATACGAGCAGTACTTC.

The V call is TRBV7-2, the J call TRBJ1-1, with 12 bases aligning to TRBD1. The CDR3 has 15 residues. The V and J ends lost 5 bases and 5 bases, in that order; junction bases with no gene match: 6. Germline V gives CDR1 SGHTA, CDR2 FQGNSA. For the CDR3, the DNA is TGTGCCAGCAGCCAGGGACAGGGGGCGAGGACTGAAGCTTTCTTT. Its translation is CASSQGQGARTEAFF.

At least ten counts were recorded for this clonotype. This chain connects TRBV12-3 or TRBV12-4 to TRBJ2-5; 11 nucleotides match TRBD1. The CDR3 extends over 18 amino acids. With V trimmed by 4 bases and J by 4 bases, 14 bases remained unmatched. The CDR3, as DNA: TGTGCCAGCAGTTCCGAACGACGGCGGACAGGGGGCTTAGAGACCCAGTACTTC. It is translated as CASSSERRRTGGLETQYF.